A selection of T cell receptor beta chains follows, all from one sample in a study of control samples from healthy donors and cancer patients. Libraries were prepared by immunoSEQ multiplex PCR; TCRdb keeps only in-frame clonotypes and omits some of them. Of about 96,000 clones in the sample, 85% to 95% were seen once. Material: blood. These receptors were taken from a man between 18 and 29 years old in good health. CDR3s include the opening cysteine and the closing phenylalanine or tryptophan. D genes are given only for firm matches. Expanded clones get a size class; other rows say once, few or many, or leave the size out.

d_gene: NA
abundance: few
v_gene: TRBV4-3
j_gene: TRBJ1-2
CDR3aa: CASSQDPWGQQGPNYGYTF
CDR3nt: TGCGCCAGCAGCCAAGATCCCTGGGGCCAACAGGGTCCGAACTATGGCTACACCTTC

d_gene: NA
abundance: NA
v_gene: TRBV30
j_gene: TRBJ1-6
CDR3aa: CAWTLSATYSPLHF
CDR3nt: TGTGCCTGGACCCTTTCCGCGACATATTCACCCCTCCACTTT

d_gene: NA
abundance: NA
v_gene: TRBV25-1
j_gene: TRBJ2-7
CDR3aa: CASSAAASATYEQYF
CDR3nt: TGTGCCAGCAGTGCTGCGGCTAGCGCGACCTACGAGCAGTACTTC

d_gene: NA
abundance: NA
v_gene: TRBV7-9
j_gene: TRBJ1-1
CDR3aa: CASTTSGTEAFF
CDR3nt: TGTGCCAGCACCACGTCGGGGACTGAAGCTTTCTTT

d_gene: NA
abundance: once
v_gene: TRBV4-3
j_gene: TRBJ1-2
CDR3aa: CASSQETANYGYTF
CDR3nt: TGCGCCAGCAGCCAAGAAACTGCTAACTATGGCTACACCTTC

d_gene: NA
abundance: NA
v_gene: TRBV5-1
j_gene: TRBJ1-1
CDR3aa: CASSLGGAGDTEAFF
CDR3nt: TGCGCCAGCAGCTTGGGGGGCGCAGGGGACACTGAAGCTTTCTTT

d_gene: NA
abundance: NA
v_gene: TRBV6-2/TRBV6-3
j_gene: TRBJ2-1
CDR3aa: CASSYDRHRSYNEQFF
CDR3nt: TGTGCCAGCAGTTACGACCGGCACCGCTCCTACAATGAGCAGTTCTTC

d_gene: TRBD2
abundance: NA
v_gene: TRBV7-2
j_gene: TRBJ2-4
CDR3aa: CASSLAPGLAGGPGIQYF
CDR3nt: TGTGCCAGCAGCTTAGCGCCGGGACTAGCGGGGGGGCCAGGCATTCAGTACTTC

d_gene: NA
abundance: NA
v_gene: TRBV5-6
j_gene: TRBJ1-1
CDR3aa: CASSLGPHPGTEAFF
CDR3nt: TGTGCCAGCAGCTTGGGTCCGCATCCGGGCACTGAAGCTTTCTTT

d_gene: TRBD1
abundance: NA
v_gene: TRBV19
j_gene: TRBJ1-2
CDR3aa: CASRLTGGPEGYTF
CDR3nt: TGTGCCAGTAGGCTCACAGGGGGCCCGGAGGGCTACACCTTC

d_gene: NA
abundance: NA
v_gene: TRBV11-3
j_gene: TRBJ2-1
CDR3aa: CASSSGSTYNEQFF
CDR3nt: TGTGCCAGCAGCTCCGGCTCAACCTACAATGAGCAGTTCTTC

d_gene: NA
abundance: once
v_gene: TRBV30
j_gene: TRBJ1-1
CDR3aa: CAWWRVNTEAFF
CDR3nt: TGTGCCTGGTGGCGGGTGAACACTGAAGCTTTCTTT

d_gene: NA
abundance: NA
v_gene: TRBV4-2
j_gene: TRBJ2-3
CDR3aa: CASSQEPTSPTDTQYF
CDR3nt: TGTGCCAGCAGCCAAGAACCTACCTCTCCCACAGATACGCAGTATTTT

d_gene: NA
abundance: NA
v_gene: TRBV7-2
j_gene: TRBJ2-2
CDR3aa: CASSTGSGNTGELFF
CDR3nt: TGTGCCAGCAGCACTGGGTCGGGAAACACCGGGGAGCTGTTTTTT

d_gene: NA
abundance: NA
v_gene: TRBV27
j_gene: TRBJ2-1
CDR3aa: CASSTIETSYNEQFF
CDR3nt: TGTGCCAGCAGTACAATAGAGACCTCCTACAATGAGCAGTTCTTC